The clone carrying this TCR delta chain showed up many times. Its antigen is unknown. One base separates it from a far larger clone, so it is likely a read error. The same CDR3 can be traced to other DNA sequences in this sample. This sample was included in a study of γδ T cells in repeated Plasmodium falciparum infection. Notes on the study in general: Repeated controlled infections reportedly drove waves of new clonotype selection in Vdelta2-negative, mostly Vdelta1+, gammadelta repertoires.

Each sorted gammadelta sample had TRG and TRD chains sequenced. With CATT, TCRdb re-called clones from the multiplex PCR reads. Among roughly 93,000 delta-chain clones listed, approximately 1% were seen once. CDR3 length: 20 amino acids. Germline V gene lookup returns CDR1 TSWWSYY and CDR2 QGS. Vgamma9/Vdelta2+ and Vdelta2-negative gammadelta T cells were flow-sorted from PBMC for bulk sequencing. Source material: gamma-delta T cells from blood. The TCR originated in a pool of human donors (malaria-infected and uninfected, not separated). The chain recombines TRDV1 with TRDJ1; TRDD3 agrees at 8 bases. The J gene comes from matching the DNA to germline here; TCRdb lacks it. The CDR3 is CALGELCESPGGPYTDKLIF. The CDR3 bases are TGTGCCCTTGGGGAACTCTGCGAGTCCCCTGGGGGACCGTACACCGATAAACTCATCTTT.